The entry below describes one TCR beta chain. Its antigen is as yet unknown. This record comes from a study of a mutant IDH1 vaccine in newly diagnosed glioma. Study at large: An approximately 62% male, approximately 38% female split and a mean age of about 44 years characterized treated patients. Patients' prior therapy spanned radiotherapy, temozolomide, or both; most underwent both. Study-level results: Seemingly, top peripheral T cell clonotype changes bore no relation to pseudoprogression.

Time point reported: baseline, week 1 (first vaccination visit). The treatment was: pre-vaccination baseline after standard-of-care therapy. The assay was immunoSEQ multiplex PCR, and TCRdb's table has in-frame clones only and misses some. Here the sample spans 99,000 or so clones, around 90% being singletons. Trimming removed 6 bases from V and 0 bases from J, with 13 bases in between. There are 15 residues in the CDR3. From germline, CDR1 is LNHDA and CDR2 SQIVND (reference sequence). This TCR derives from a woman aged 50 to 60 with glioma. The chain links TRBV19 to TRBJ2-3; a weak D match, TRBD2 (6 bases). Sequenced material: PBMCs, taken from a glioma patient treated with radiotherapy, temozolomide or both. CDR3: CASSPAGRSTDTQYF. As DNA, the CDR3 is TGTGCCAGTAGCCCAGCGGGCCGAAGCACAGATACGCAGTATTTT.